Below, one T cell receptor beta chain is given with its context. The antigen remains undetermined. The data are from a study of cytomegalovirus exposure and HLA in healthy donors. CDR1 and CDR2 from the germline V gene are LGHNA and YSLEER. Trimming removed 3 bases from V and 11 bases from J; junction bases left unmatched: 12. The CDR3 consists of 14 residues. The PCR used 60 Vbeta and 13 Jbeta primers. Repertoires were generated with immunoSEQ multiplex PCR, while TCRdb's copy carries only in-frame clones and drops some. The sample yields 90,000 to 130,000 clones, over 60% seen once. Findings and caveats of the study: The availability of immune exposure information extended only to CMV serostatus. For most TCR beta V segments, an earlier analysis put the productive rate at about 87% or about 30% of the time.

The clonotype comes from a man younger than 45 in good health and CMV-seropositive. What was sequenced was PBMCs. The chain has TRBV4-3 and TRBJ1-1; 7 nucleotides agree with TRBD1. The CDR3 is CASSQARGGAGAFF. The CDR3 nucleotides are TGCGCCAGCAGCCAGGCCCGAGGGGGCGCGGGGGCTTTCTTT.